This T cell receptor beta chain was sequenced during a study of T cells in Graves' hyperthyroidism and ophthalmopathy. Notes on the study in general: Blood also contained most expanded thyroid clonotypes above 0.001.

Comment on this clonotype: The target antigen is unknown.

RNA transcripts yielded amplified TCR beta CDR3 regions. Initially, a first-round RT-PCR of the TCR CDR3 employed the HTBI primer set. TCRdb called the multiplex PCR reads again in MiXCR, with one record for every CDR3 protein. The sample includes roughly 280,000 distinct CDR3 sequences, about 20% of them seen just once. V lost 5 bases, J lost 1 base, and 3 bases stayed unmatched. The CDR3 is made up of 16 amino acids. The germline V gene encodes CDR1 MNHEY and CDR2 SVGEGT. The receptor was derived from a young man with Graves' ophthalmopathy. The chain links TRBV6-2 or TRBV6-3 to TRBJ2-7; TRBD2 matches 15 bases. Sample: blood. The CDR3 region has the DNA TGTGCCAGCAGTGGGACTAGCGGGAGGACATCCTACGAGCAGTACTTC. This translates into CASSGTSGRTSYEQYF.